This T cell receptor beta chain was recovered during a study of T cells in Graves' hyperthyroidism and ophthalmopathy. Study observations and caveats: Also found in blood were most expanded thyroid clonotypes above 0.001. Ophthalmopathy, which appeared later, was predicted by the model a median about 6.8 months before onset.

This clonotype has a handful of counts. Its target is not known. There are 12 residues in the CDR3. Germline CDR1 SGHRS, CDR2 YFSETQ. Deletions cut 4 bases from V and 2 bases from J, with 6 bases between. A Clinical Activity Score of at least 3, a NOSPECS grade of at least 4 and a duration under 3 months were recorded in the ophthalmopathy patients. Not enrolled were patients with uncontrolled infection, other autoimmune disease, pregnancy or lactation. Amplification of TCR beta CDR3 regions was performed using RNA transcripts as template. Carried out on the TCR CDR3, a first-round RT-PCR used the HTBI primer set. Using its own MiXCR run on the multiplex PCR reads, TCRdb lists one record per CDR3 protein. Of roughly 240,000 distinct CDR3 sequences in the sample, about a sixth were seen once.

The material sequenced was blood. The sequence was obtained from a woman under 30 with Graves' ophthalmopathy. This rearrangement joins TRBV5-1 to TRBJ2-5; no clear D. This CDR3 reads CASSTQQETQYF. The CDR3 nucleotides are TGCGCCAGCAGCACTCAACAAGAGACCCAGTACTTC.